This T cell receptor (beta chain) comes out of a study of blood T cell repertoires in COVID-19. Study-level background: T cells, B-cell-depleted T cells, or PBMCs provided the cDNA or gDNA that served as material.

Study processing details: Amplification with reference gene primers provided the estimates of nucleated cell counts. This table comes from immunoSEQ multiplex PCR, and its TCRdb copy is limited to in-frame clones, with some not included. From that table come the V and J calls and clone size; the DNA was used to work out D and trimming. The data contain 95,000 to 120,000 clones, 75% to 90% of them seen just once; the ten biggest clones take up 8.1%. The V end was cut by 6 bases, the J end by 2 bases, with 10 bases between. The CDR3 extends over 12 amino acids. Germline V gene data show CDR1 as DFQATT and CDR2 as SNEGSKA (reference sequence).

The sequence was collected from a woman between 35 and 50 years old with acute or convalescent COVID-19. Sequences were obtained from peripheral blood. V usage is TRBV20-1 and J usage is TRBJ1-2; no firm D call. Here the CDR3 DNA reads TGCAGTGCCAGTAATCCAAACTATGGCTACACCTTC. Translated: CSASNPNYGYTF.